The T cell receptor (beta chain) under discussion was sequenced for a study of shared clonotypes between healthy human individuals. The study ran the assay at deep level. Replicate PCRs run on sorted subsets employed 200 to 250 ng DNA, roughly 30,000 T cell genomes. Authors' analysis steps: Junction-only sequences produced by ImmunoSEQ had no quality scores, so filtering differed. Repertoires were generated with immunoSEQ multiplex PCR, while TCRdb's copy carries only in-frame clones and drops some. The DNA was the basis for D and trimming; V, J and clone size are from that table. The profile shows 2 million or so clones, roughly 94% of them singletons. The split of CD4+ cells yielded CD45RA+ naive and CD45RA-negative memory subsets. CDR1 and CDR2 from the germline V gene are SNHLY and FYNNEI. The ends were cut back, 3 bases at V and 3 bases at J, with 6 bases in the middle. This CDR3 is built from 12 residues.

V usage is TRBV2 and J usage is TRBJ2-7; D remains ambiguous. This TCR was sampled from a man younger than 35 in good health. Sequencing was performed on naive CD4+ T cells sorted from blood. Subset noted: CD45RA+ positively selected. This chain's CDR3 is CASSDTVYEQYF. The DNA of the CDR3 is TGTGCCAGCAGTGATACGGTCTACGAGCAGTACTTC.